The TCR beta chain under discussion was sequenced for a study of TIL therapy for anti-PD-1-resistant metastatic lung cancer. Study summary: Four tumors were EGFR-mutant and two were ALK-rearranged.

Trimming removed 3 bases at V and 8 bases at J, with 12 bases between. The CDR3 totals 12 residues. The germline CDR1 and CDR2 sequences are SGHDT and YYEEEE. A word on this clone: Antigen unknown.

Findings and caveats of the study: The cohort had more treatment-naive, never-smoker and oncogene-addicted patients than typical. TIL clonotype persistence in blood showed no apparent association with response.

Sequencing used immunoSEQ v3. Data came from immunoSEQ multiplex PCR; TCRdb stores just in-frame clones and leaves some out. Of 50,000 to 60,000 clones listed, 81% are singletons. Time point defined: pre-treatment sample, taken before nivolumab and TIL therapy. Stage 4 NSCLC adults joined between late 2017 and 2020. The sample was blood, taken at baseline. This rearrangement joins TRBV5-6 to TRBJ2-7; D uncertain. This TCR was sampled from a person aged 25-80 years with non-small cell lung cancer. The CDR3 protein is CASSYSSVQQYF. The CDR3 bases are TGTGCCAGCAGCTATTCTTCCGTCCAGCAGTACTTC.